Listed below are T cell receptor beta chains from one sample, sequenced in a study of T cells expressing NK-cell markers. For each CDR3 protein, TCRdb gives one entry from its re-call of the 5' RACE reads, without DNA. The repertoire table contains about 260,000 distinct CDR3 sequences. The sample consisted of blood T cells: a sorted CD56 or NKG2C T cell subset, CD4+ or CD8+ T cells, or bulk PBMC T cells (not recorded which). Receptors were obtained from a man aged 18 to 30 in good health. Both conserved end residues are part of each CDR3. The order of the fields is CDR3 protein, V gene, CDR3 length, J gene.

CDR3 protein: CASSYGTEMYEQYF
V gene: TRBV7-2
CDR3 length: 14
J gene: TRBJ2-7

CDR3 protein: CASSQEDGSGTGELFF
V gene: TRBV4-2
CDR3 length: 16
J gene: TRBJ2-2

CDR3 protein: CASSLGSAQPEAFF
V gene: TRBV5-1
CDR3 length: 14
J gene: TRBJ1-1

CDR3 protein: CASSQGRGIWSPLHF
V gene: TRBV25-1
CDR3 length: 15
J gene: TRBJ1-6

CDR3 protein: CASSPTGAGNIQYF
V gene: TRBV11-2
CDR3 length: 14
J gene: TRBJ2-4

CDR3 protein: CSAFPREQGGGYTF
V gene: TRBV20-1
CDR3 length: 14
J gene: TRBJ1-2

CDR3 protein: CASSSGSGNYGYTF
V gene: TRBV7-9
CDR3 length: 14
J gene: TRBJ1-2

CDR3 protein: CSVGEGSEKLFF
V gene: TRBV29-1
CDR3 length: 12
J gene: TRBJ1-4

CDR3 protein: CASSSRQGRTDTQYF
V gene: TRBV9
CDR3 length: 15
J gene: TRBJ2-3

CDR3 protein: CATSSRDSGTDTQYF
V gene: TRBV15
CDR3 length: 15
J gene: TRBJ2-3

CDR3 protein: CASSPASWQGNIQYF
V gene: TRBV12-3/TRBV12-4
CDR3 length: 15
J gene: TRBJ2-4

CDR3 protein: CASTSRPRGTYEQYF
V gene: TRBV5-5
CDR3 length: 15
J gene: TRBJ2-7

CDR3 protein: CASSYQTGLGTEAFF
V gene: TRBV6-5
CDR3 length: 15
J gene: TRBJ1-1

CDR3 protein: CASSQVPDRNTEAFF
V gene: TRBV3-1
CDR3 length: 15
J gene: TRBJ1-1

CDR3 protein: CASSMTRQETQYF
V gene: TRBV19
CDR3 length: 13
J gene: TRBJ2-5

CDR3 protein: CASSIRQGANEQFF
V gene: TRBV19
CDR3 length: 14
J gene: TRBJ2-1

CDR3 protein: CASRPSLWREAILWDNEQFF
V gene: TRBV12-3/TRBV12-4
CDR3 length: 20
J gene: TRBJ2-1

CDR3 protein: CASRPPGTRGTETQYF
V gene: TRBV12-3/TRBV12-4
CDR3 length: 16
J gene: TRBJ2-5

CDR3 protein: CSAEGSYNEQFF
V gene: TRBV29-1
CDR3 length: 12
J gene: TRBJ2-1

CDR3 protein: CATSRTPGIQETQYF
V gene: TRBV15
CDR3 length: 15
J gene: TRBJ2-5

CDR3 protein: CASDEGWDTGELFF
V gene: TRBV12-3/TRBV12-4
CDR3 length: 14
J gene: TRBJ2-2

CDR3 protein: CATSDFDTQAYNEQFF
V gene: TRBV24-1
CDR3 length: 16
J gene: TRBJ2-1

CDR3 protein: CAISEFGGNNEQFF
V gene: TRBV10-3
CDR3 length: 14
J gene: TRBJ2-1

CDR3 protein: CASSARDVGQPQHF
V gene: TRBV7-9
CDR3 length: 14
J gene: TRBJ1-5

CDR3 protein: CSARDEWGSTVNTEAFF
V gene: TRBV20-1
CDR3 length: 17
J gene: TRBJ1-1

CDR3 protein: CASSFIGQGSQAKETQYF
V gene: TRBV12-3/TRBV12-4
CDR3 length: 18
J gene: TRBJ2-5

CDR3 protein: CASRRASGTNEQFF
V gene: TRBV12-3/TRBV12-4
CDR3 length: 14
J gene: TRBJ2-1

CDR3 protein: CASSQEASGKNIQYF
V gene: TRBV4-3
CDR3 length: 15
J gene: TRBJ2-4

CDR3 protein: CASRDSGDNEQFF
V gene: TRBV6-1
CDR3 length: 13
J gene: TRBJ2-1

CDR3 protein: CASSGRTSGTYTQYF
V gene: TRBV5-4
CDR3 length: 15
J gene: TRBJ2-3

CDR3 protein: CASSLLGSGNAETQYF
V gene: TRBV5-1
CDR3 length: 16
J gene: TRBJ2-5

CDR3 protein: CASRGTTTGELFF
V gene: TRBV12-3/TRBV12-4
CDR3 length: 13
J gene: TRBJ2-2

CDR3 protein: CSARGGTGNYGYTF
V gene: TRBV20-1
CDR3 length: 14
J gene: TRBJ1-2

CDR3 protein: CASSETGTQYF
V gene: TRBV2
CDR3 length: 11
J gene: TRBJ2-3

CDR3 protein: CASSGPRISGNSPLHF
V gene: TRBV12-3/TRBV12-4
CDR3 length: 16
J gene: TRBJ1-6

CDR3 protein: CASSYFQRGQGNRYGYTF
V gene: TRBV7-6
CDR3 length: 18
J gene: TRBJ1-2

CDR3 protein: CASGLSGERNGYTF
V gene: TRBV12-5
CDR3 length: 14
J gene: TRBJ1-2

CDR3 protein: CSVDFLDTQYF
V gene: TRBV29-1
CDR3 length: 11
J gene: TRBJ2-3

CDR3 protein: CASTLDRVGDIQYF
V gene: TRBV12-3/TRBV12-4
CDR3 length: 14
J gene: TRBJ2-4

CDR3 protein: CASSDPGGRQNIQYF
V gene: TRBV6-1
CDR3 length: 15
J gene: TRBJ2-4